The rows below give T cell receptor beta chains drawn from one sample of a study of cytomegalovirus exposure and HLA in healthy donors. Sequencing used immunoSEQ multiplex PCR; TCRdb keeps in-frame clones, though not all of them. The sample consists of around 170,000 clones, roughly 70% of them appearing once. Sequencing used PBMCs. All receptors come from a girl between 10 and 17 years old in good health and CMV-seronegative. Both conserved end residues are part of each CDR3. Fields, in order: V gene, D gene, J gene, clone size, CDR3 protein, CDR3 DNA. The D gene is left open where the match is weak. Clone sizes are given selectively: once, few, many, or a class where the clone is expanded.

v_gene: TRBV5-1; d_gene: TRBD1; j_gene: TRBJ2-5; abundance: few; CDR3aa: CASSFDRGGETQYF; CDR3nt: TGCGCCAGCAGCTTCGACAGGGGTGGAGAGACCCAGTACTTC
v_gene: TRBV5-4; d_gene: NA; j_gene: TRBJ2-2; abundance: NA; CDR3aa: CASSLAGVNTGELFF; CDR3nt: TGTGCCAGCAGCTTGGCCGGGGTGAACACCGGGGAGCTGTTTTTT
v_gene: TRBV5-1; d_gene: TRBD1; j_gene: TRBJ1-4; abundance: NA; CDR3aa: CASSWGDRNEKLFF; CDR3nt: TGCGCCAGCAGCTGGGGGGACAGGAATGAAAAACTGTTTTTT
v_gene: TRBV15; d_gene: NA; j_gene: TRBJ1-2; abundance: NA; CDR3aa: CATSRDYVGYTF; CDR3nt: TGTGCCACCAGCAGAGATTATGTCGGCTACACCTTC
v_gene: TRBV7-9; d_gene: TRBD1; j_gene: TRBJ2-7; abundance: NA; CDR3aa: CASSPQRTGGTYEQYF; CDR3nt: TGTGCCAGCAGCCCACAAAGGACAGGGGGAACCTACGAGCAGTACTTC
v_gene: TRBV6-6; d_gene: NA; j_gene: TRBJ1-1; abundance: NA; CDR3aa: CASGAGIGTEAFF; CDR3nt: TGTGCCAGCGGCGCAGGGATCGGGACTGAAGCTTTCTTT
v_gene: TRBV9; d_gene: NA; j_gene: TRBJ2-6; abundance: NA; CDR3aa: CASSVSGIGANVLTF; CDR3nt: TGTGCCAGCAGCGTTTCGGGGATCGGGGCCAACGTCCTGACTTTC
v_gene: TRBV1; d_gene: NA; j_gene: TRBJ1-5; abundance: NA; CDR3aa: CTSSQNRLSQPQHF; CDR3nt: TGCACCAGCAGCCAGAACAGGTTGTCTCAGCCCCAGCATTTT
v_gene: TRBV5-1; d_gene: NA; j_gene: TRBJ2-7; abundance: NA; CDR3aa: CASSRTREEQYF; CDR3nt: TGCGCCAGCAGCAGGACCCGGGAGGAGCAGTACTTC
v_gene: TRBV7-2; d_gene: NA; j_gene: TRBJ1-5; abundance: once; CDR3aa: CASSFRGNQPQHF; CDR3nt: TGTGCCAGCAGCTTCCGGGGGAATCAGCCCCAGCATTTT
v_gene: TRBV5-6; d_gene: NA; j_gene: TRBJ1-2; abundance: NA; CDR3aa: CASSLSGAEIYGYTF; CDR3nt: TGTGCCAGCAGCTTATCAGGGGCCGAAATCTATGGCTACACCTTC
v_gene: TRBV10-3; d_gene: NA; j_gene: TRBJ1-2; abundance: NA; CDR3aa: CAISESRSEGQPYGYTF; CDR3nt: TGTGCCATCAGTGAGTCGAGATCGGAAGGACAGCCGTATGGCTACACCTTC
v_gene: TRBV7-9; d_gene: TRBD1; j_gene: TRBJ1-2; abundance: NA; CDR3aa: CASSEGTGEFYGYTF; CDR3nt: TGTGCCAGCAGCGAAGGGACAGGGGAGTTTTATGGCTACACCTTC
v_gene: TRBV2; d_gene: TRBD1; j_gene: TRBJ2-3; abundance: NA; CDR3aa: CASSPARGHRGTQYF; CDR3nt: TGTGCCAGCAGCCCAGCCAGGGGGCACAGAGGTACGCAGTATTTT
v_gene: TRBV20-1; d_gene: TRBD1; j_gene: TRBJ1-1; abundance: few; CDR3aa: CSARTGTEAFF; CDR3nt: TGCAGTGCCCGGACAGGGACTGAAGCTTTCTTT
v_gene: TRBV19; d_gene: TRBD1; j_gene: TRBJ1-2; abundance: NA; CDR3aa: CASSRRDRGPNYGYTF; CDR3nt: TGTGCCAGTAGCCGCCGGGACAGGGGCCCTAACTATGGCTACACCTTC
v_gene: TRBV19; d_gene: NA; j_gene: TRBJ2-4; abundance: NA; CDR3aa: CASSAWEERAKNIQYF; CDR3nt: TGTGCCAGTAGTGCATGGGAGGAACGAGCCAAAAACATTCAGTACTTC
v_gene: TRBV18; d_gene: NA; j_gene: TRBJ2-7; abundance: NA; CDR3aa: CASSRDTYYEQYF; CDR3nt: TGTGCCAGCTCCCGGGACACCTACTACGAGCAGTACTTC